A single sample is the source of the 28 T cell receptor beta chains below, sequenced in a study of blood T cell repertoires in COVID-19. Generated by immunoSEQ multiplex PCR, the TCRdb table keeps only in-frame clones and is missing some. Of 200,000 or so clones listed, about four fifths are singletons. The source material was peripheral blood. Every receptor here comes from a woman at least 80 years old with acute or convalescent COVID-19.

In its sample, this clone was seen a few times. The rearrangement uses TRBV7-8 and TRBJ2-7, with TRBD2 matching 8 bases. J was trimmed by 6 bases and V by 6 bases; bases with no gene match: 7. The CDR3 extends over 13 amino acids. Germline CDR1 reads SGHVS; CDR2 reads FQNEAQ. The CDR3 loop reads CASSMREVGEQYF. The CDR3 DNA reads TGTGCCAGCAGTATGCGGGAGGTCGGCGAGCAGTACTTC. The full variable domain, with the rest looked up from reference TRBV7-8 and TRBJ2-7, is GAGVSQSPRYKVAKRGQDVALRCDPISGHVSLFWYQQALGQGPEFLTYFQNEAQLDKSGLPSDRFFAERPEGSVSTLKIQRTQQEDSAVYLCASSMREVGEQYFGPGTRLTVT.

Written as DNA, the CDR3 is TGTGCCAGCTCACCCTTACAGGGACAGCCCCAGCATTTT. Its protein product is CASSPLQGQPQHF. The chain couples TRBV18 to TRBJ1-5; D is possibly TRBD1 (6 bases). V was shortened by 3 bases and J by 7 bases, with 10 bases between the two germline ends. The CDR3 is made up of 13 amino acids. CDR1 KGHSH and CDR2 LQKENI come from the germline V gene.

The genes are TRBV27 and TRBJ2-3; a weak D match, TRBD1 (6 bases). This CDR3 is 15 amino acids long. Trimming stripped 2 bases from V and 2 bases from J, with 11 bases between. The germline gives CDR1 MNHEY, CDR2 SMNVEV (reference sequence). The DNA for the CDR3 is TGTGCCAGCAGTTTAACACAGGGTTACACAGATACGCAGTATTTT. It yields the protein CASSLTQGYTDTQYF.

This clone has just a few counts. The rearrangement joins TRBV2 to TRBJ2-1; D remains unclear. Germline CDR1 SNHLY, CDR2 FYNNEI. This CDR3 is built from 15 residues. Trimming took 1 base from V and 6 from J, leaving 13 bases between them. CDR3 nucleotides: TGTGCCAGCAGTGAAGGGCTTAGCCCCACCAATGAGCAGTTCTTC. It specifies CASSEGLSPTNEQFF.

The chain employs TRBV28 and TRBJ2-7, with D possibly TRBD2 on 6 matching bases. The length of the CDR3 is 15 residues. Germline lookup yields CDR1 MDHEN and CDR2 SYDVKM. Trimming shortened V by 2 bases and J by 4 bases, and 15 bases separated the two germline ends. The chain's CDR3 is CASSLGGSEGYEQYF. The CDR3 DNA follows: TGTGCCAGCAGTTTAGGGGGGTCGGAAGGTTACGAGCAGTACTTC. Variable domain in full (rest from reference TRBV28 and TRBJ2-7): DVKVTQSSRYLVKRTGEKVFLECVQDMDHENMFWYRQDPGLGLRLIYFSYDVKMKEKGDIPEGYSVSREKKERFSLILESASTNQTSMYLCASSLGGSEGYEQYFGPGTRLTVT.

The chain employs TRBV4-1 and TRBJ1-1; D is possibly TRBD1 (6 bases). This CDR3 region has 14 residues. V was clipped by 1 base and J by 8 bases, with 14 bases between them. Germline CDR1 is MGHRA and CDR2 is YSYEKL. In DNA, the CDR3 is TGCGCCAGCAGCCAAGGTACCGGGACATACGAAGCTTTCTTT. This encodes CASSQGTGTYEAFF.

J is TRBJ2-3 and V is TRBV9, with TRBD2 matching 10 bases. J was trimmed by 0 bases and V by 3 bases; bases with no gene match: 4. This CDR3 comprises 16 residues. CDR1 and CDR2 (germline): SGDLS, YYNGEE. Written as DNA, the CDR3 is TGTGCCAGCAGCGATGCGACTAGCGGGAGCACAGATACGCAGTATTTT. Translated: CASSDATSGSTDTQYF.

The rearrangement joins TRBV5-4 to TRBJ2-7; 7 positions agree with TRBD2. The CDR3 sequence is 14 residues long. Germline V gene sequence: CDR1 SGHNT, CDR2 YYREEE (reference sequence). Germline trimming cut 3 bases from V and 5 bases from J; bases unmatched to any gene: 8. The CDR3 loop reads CASSYVGRDHEQYF. CDR3 DNA sequence: TGTGCCAGCAGCTACGTAGGGAGGGACCACGAGCAGTACTTC.

The genes are TRBV11-3 and TRBJ2-5, with 13 bases aligning to TRBD2. CDR3 length: 15 amino acids. Germline lookup yields CDR1 SGHNT and CDR2 YENEEA. V lost 5 bases, J lost 5 bases, and 5 bases stayed unmatched. The CDR3 DNA follows: TGTGCCAGCAGCACCGGACTAGCGGGGGTGGAGACCCAGTACTTC. This translates into CASSTGLAGVETQYF.

The count of this clone is one. This rearrangement joins TRBV6-2 or TRBV6-3 to TRBJ2-7, with D possibly matching TRBD1 (5 bases). There are 14 residues in the CDR3. Germline V gives CDR1 MNHEY, CDR2 SVGEGT. V was pared by 4 bases and J by 0 bases, with 10 bases between. The CDR3: CASSFPRGSYEQYF. The CDR3 DNA is TGTGCCAGCAGTTTCCCTAGGGGCTCCTACGAGCAGTACTTC.

This CDR3 is CASSYSGGNQETQYF. The CDR3 DNA sequence: TGTGCCAGCAGTTATAGCGGGGGTAATCAAGAGACCCAGTACTTC. This chain links TRBV6-2 or TRBV6-3 with TRBJ2-5; 9 nucleotides match TRBD2. This CDR3 is built from 15 residues. Trimming took 3 bases from V and 2 from J; bases not matched to a gene: 4. Per germline, CDR1 MNHEY and CDR2 SVGEGT.

The chain joins TRBV5-1 to TRBJ2-7; 7 bases fit TRBD1. This CDR3 has 14 amino acids. V dropped 5 bases and J dropped 3; count of bases not matched to a gene: 8. The germline V gene has CDR1 SGHRS and CDR2 YFSETQ. The CDR3, as DNA: TGCGCCAGCAGTCCGGACAGGACCTTCTACGAGCAGTACTTC. It translates to CASSPDRTFYEQYF.

The gene calls are TRBV3-1 (or the pseudogene TRBV3-2) and TRBJ1-2, with D hard to call. V was trimmed by 1 base and J by 6 bases, leaving 9 bases between them. The CDR3 has 13 residues. Germline CDR1 and CDR2: LGHDT and YNNKEL (reference sequence). The CDR3 spells CASSQVMSDGYTF. In DNA form, the CDR3 reads TGTGCCAGCAGCCAAGTAATGTCCGATGGCTACACCTTC.

V usage is TRBV16 and J usage is TRBJ1-4; tentative D call: TRBD1 (6 bases). There are 15 residues in the CDR3. Germline CDR1 reads KGHSY; CDR2 reads FQNENV. The germline V and J ends were trimmed by 4 bases and 10 bases, with 19 bases remaining between them. CDR3 bases: TGTGCCAGCAGCCTCGGAGACAGGAATGTCGGAAAACTGTTTTTT. Translating gives CASSLGDRNVGKLFF.

The chain joins TRBV19 to TRBJ2-4; D gene uncertain. V lost 5 bases to trimming and J lost 0 bases, with 5 bases between them. This CDR3 is 13 amino acids long. CDR1 is LNHDA and CDR2 is SQIVND in the germline V gene (reference sequence). This CDR3 is CASSLAAKNIQYF. CDR3 nucleotides: TGTGCCAGTAGTCTGGCAGCCAAAAACATTCAGTACTTC. The variable domain in full, completed from reference TRBV19 and TRBJ2-4, reads DGGITQSPKYLFRKEGQNVTLSCEQNLNHDAMYWYRQDPGQGLRLIYYSQIVNDFQKGDIAEGYSVSREKKESFPLTVTSAQKNPTAFYLCASSLAAKNIQYFGAGTRLSVL.

The genes are TRBV3-1 (or the pseudogene TRBV3-2) and TRBJ2-5; 7 nucleotides match TRBD2. The CDR3 length is 15 residues. Germline CDR1 is LGHDT and CDR2 is YNNKEL (reference sequence). J gave up 1 base and V 3 bases, and 5 bases lay outside the gene matches. The CDR3 here is CASSQAGTTQETQYF. The CDR3 DNA reads TGTGCCAGCAGCCAGGCCGGGACTACCCAAGAGACCCAGTACTTC.

The chain carries TRBV7-9 and TRBJ1-3; weak D call: TRBD1 (6 bases). The CDR3 has 15 amino acids. Per the germline V gene, CDR1 is SEHNR and CDR2 is FQNEAQ (reference sequence). Trimming shortened V by 4 bases and J by 2 bases, and 12 bases separated the two germline ends. The CDR3 sequence is CASSSMDSAGNTIYF. CDR3 bases: TGTGCCAGCAGCTCCATGGACAGTGCTGGAAACACCATATATTTT.

This chain links TRBV30 with TRBJ1-1; TRBD1 aligns across 9 bases. With 0 bases clipped from V and 5 bases from J, the junction kept 7 bases outside the gene matches. Looked up from germline, CDR1 is GTSNPN and CDR2 is SVGIG (reference sequence). The CDR3 is 15 residues long. The CDR3 sequence: CAWSVQGARWTEAFF. CDR3 bases: TGTGCCTGGAGTGTACAGGGGGCGCGATGGACTGAAGCTTTCTTT. The whole variable domain, filled in from reference TRBV30 and TRBJ1-1, reads SQTIHQWPATLVQPVGSPLSLECTVEGTSNPNLYWYRQAAGRGLQLLFYSVGIGQISSEVPQNLSASRPQDRQFILSSKKLLLSDSGFYLCAWSVQGARWTEAFFGQGTRLTVV.

The rearrangement links TRBV6-4 to TRBJ1-6; 8 nucleotides align to TRBD1. This CDR3 comprises 15 residues. Trimming at V came to 3 bases and at J to 10 bases, leaving 8 bases not matched to a gene. Germline CDR1 reads MRHNA; CDR2 reads SNTAGT. The CDR3 coding sequence is TGTGCCAGCAGTGAAGGGAGGACAGGGAGGTCACCCCTCCACTTT. Protein sequence: CASSEGRTGRSPLHF.

The chain carries TRBV7-8 and TRBJ2-7; perhaps TRBD1 as D (5 bases). This CDR3 has 14 amino acids. With 5 bases removed from V and 5 bases from J, the gap between germline ends came to 16 bases. CDR1 and CDR2 from the germline V gene are SGHVS and FQNEAQ. The CDR3 spells CASSPLGQSNEQYF. CDR3 nucleotide sequence: TGTGCCAGCAGCCCCTTGGGGCAGTCCAACGAGCAGTACTTC. The complete variable domain, with remaining parts taken from reference TRBV7-8 and TRBJ2-7, reads GAGVSQSPRYKVAKRGQDVALRCDPISGHVSLFWYQQALGQGPEFLTYFQNEAQLDKSGLPSDRFFAERPEGSVSTLKIQRTQQEDSAVYLCASSPLGQSNEQYFGPGTRLTVT.

The chain combines TRBV30 with TRBJ2-2, with D tentatively TRBD1 (6 bases). This CDR3 has 15 residues. From germline, CDR1 is GTSNPN and CDR2 SVGIG (reference sequence). V was shortened by 1 base and J by 6 bases, with 15 bases between the two germline ends. CDR3 region: CAWSGTVGRAGELFF. The CDR3 DNA reads as TGTGCCTGGAGTGGGACAGTGGGCCGGGCCGGGGAGCTGTTTTTT.

The chain has TRBV19 and TRBJ2-1, with D possibly TRBD1 on 5 matching bases. CDR1 is LNHDA, CDR2 SQIVND, per germline (reference sequence). The CDR3 has 19 residues. Trimming took 5 bases from V and 5 from J, leaving 28 bases between them. The CDR3 DNA is TGTGCCAGTAGTCCCCCCACAGGTTTATTAACCCCTGAAAACAATGAGCAGTTCTTC. This codes for CASSPPTGLLTPENNEQFF.

Ten or more counts support this clone. The rearrangement links TRBV27 to TRBJ2-5; D may be TRBD1 (5 bases). CDR3 length: 14 amino acids. V dropped 6 bases and J dropped 5 bases, with 16 bases sitting between them. Germline V lookup: CDR1 MNHEY, CDR2 SMNVEV (reference sequence). The CDR3 region is CASSRVVGQETQYF. In nucleotides, the CDR3 is TGTGCCAGCAGCCGCGTAGTGGGGCAGGAGACCCAGTACTTC.

This chain uses TRBV19 with TRBJ1-1; D might be TRBD1 (6 bases). Trimming pared 4 bases from V and 1 base from J, leaving 10 bases between. This CDR3 contains 14 residues. CDR1 is LNHDA and CDR2 is SQIVND in the germline V gene (reference sequence). The CDR3 reads CASSKTDRNTEAFF. The CDR3 DNA sequence: TGTGCCAGTAGTAAAACGGACAGGAACACTGAAGCTTTCTTT.

V and J are TRBV27 and TRBJ2-1; TRBD2 might be the D (5 bases). V lost 2 bases and J lost 2, with 19 bases in between. In germline, CDR1 is MNHEY, CDR2 SMNVEV (reference sequence). This CDR3 contains 18 residues. In DNA form, the CDR3 reads TGTGCCAGCAGTTTACGGGGTTCTTTCGGGGTGGCCTACAATGAGCAGTTCTTC. Translation: CASSLRGSFGVAYNEQFF.

The rearrangement uses TRBV19 and TRBJ2-7, with a possible D match to TRBD1 (6 bases). This CDR3 is built from 14 residues. The germline gives CDR1 LNHDA, CDR2 SQIVND (reference sequence). V was cut by 3 bases and J by 5 bases, with 14 bases left in between. CDR3 nucleotides: TGTGCCAGTAGTATTCCAGGGGCCCCCCACGAGCAGTACTTC. Translated, it gives CASSIPGAPHEQYF. Together with reference TRBV19 and TRBJ2-7, the CDR3 gives the full variable domain: DGGITQSPKYLFRKEGQNVTLSCEQNLNHDAMYWYRQDPGQGLRLIYYSQIVNDFQKGDIAEGYSVSREKKESFPLTVTSAQKNPTAFYLCASSIPGAPHEQYFGPGTRLTVT.

The genes are TRBV5-1 and TRBJ1-6; D uncertain. CDR1 SGHRS and CDR2 YFSETQ come from the germline V gene. The CDR3 length is 18 residues. V lost 0 bases and J 0 bases, leaving 13 bases between the germline ends. The CDR3 loop is CASSLVVSYSSYNSPLHF. CDR3 DNA sequence: TGCGCCAGCAGCTTGGTGGTTTCGTATAGCTCCTATAATTCACCCCTCCACTTT.

In its sample, this clone was seen a few times. The V and J genes are TRBV18 and TRBJ2-7; 9 nucleotides line up with TRBD1. Losses at the gene ends were 5 bases for V and 0 bases for J; bases not matched to a gene: 11. Germline CDR1 reads KGHSH; CDR2 reads LQKENI. This CDR3 has 17 amino acids. The CDR3 spells CASSDLPGQGTSYEQYF. In DNA, the CDR3 is TGTGCCAGCTCAGACTTACCGGGACAGGGAACCTCCTACGAGCAGTACTTC.